The 25 T cell receptor beta chains below all came from one sample that was sequenced in a study of blood T cell repertoires in COVID-19. Method: immunoSEQ multiplex PCR; TCRdb's copy keeps in-frame clones and lacks some. Here the sample spans approximately 120,000 clones, less than 85% being singletons. The specimen was peripheral blood. The receptor set was obtained from a human donor in a cohort sampled during active or convalescent COVID-19.

This chain connects TRBV7-2 to TRBJ2-1, with D perhaps matching TRBD2 (5 bases). The germline V and J ends were trimmed by 5 bases and 10 bases, with 12 bases remaining between them. The CDR3 runs 12 residues. CDR1 and CDR2 (germline): SGHTA, FQGNSA. As DNA, the CDR3 is TGTGCCAGCAGCGCTCGCGGGTGGGAGCAGTTCTTC. This gives the protein CASSARGWEQFF.

The chain recombines TRBV3-1 (or the pseudogene TRBV3-2) with TRBJ2-5; 9 nucleotides match TRBD1. CDR1 and CDR2 (germline): LGHDT, YNNKEL (reference sequence). The V segment lost 5 bases and the J segment 1 base; nucleotides outside the gene matches: 17. The CDR3 has 19 amino acids. The CDR3 DNA is TGTGCCAGCAGCGGCAAAGGACAGGGGAATTTTCGGATCCAAGAGACCCAGTACTTC. Translation gives CASSGKGQGNFRIQETQYF.

The rearrangement uses TRBV2 and TRBJ2-1; 11 bases fit TRBD1. The CDR3 contains 14 residues. Germline values: CDR1 SNHLY, CDR2 FYNNEI. The J segment lost 7 bases and the V segment lost 9 bases, leaving 8 bases of the junction unmatched. DNA for the CDR3: TGTGCCAGGGGGGACAGGGGGGTAACGAATGAGCAGTTCTTC. Translated: CARGDRGVTNEQFF.

The chain links TRBV6-2 or TRBV6-3 to TRBJ2-1; 7 bases are shared with TRBD1. Germline V gene sequence: CDR1 MNHEY, CDR2 SVGEGT. The CDR3 loop spans 17 amino acids. Trimming removed 2 bases from V and 4 bases from J; junction bases left unmatched: 11. CDR3 region: CASSYPTTGSLYNEQFF. DNA for the CDR3: TGTGCCAGCAGTTACCCCACGACAGGGTCGCTATACAATGAGCAGTTCTTC.

This chain joins TRBV28 and TRBJ1-3, with 10 bases lining up with TRBD1. Germline trimming cut 0 bases from V and 4 bases from J; bases unmatched to any gene: 9. Germline lookup yields CDR1 MDHEN and CDR2 SYDVKM. CDR3 length equals 18 residues. The CDR3 sequence is CASSLWTPRQGAGNTIYF. The DNA for the CDR3 is TGTGCCAGCAGTTTATGGACCCCCCGACAGGGGGCGGGAAACACCATATATTTT.

V is TRBV6-2 or TRBV6-3 and J is TRBJ1-5, with 7 bases lining up with TRBD1. Germline V gene sequence: CDR1 MNHEY, CDR2 SVGEGT. Trimming took 6 bases from V and 4 from J; bases not matched to a gene: 9. This CDR3 comprises 15 residues. The DNA of the CDR3 is TGTGCCAGCAGCCTGATGACAGGGCTAAATCAGCCCCAGCATTTT. Translation gives CASSLMTGLNQPQHF.

The chain carries TRBV4-2 and TRBJ2-5; a weak D match, TRBD2 (5 bases). The V and J ends lost 0 bases and 5 bases respectively, with 7 bases between them. CDR1 is LGHNA and CDR2 is YNFKEQ in the germline V gene. CDR3 length: 13 amino acids. The CDR3 nucleotides are TGTGCCAGCAGCCAAGAACCGGGGGAGACCCAGTACTTC. As protein: CASSQEPGETQYF.

With regard to this clone: At one boundary the junction diverges from the germline segment, which might be a read error. CDR3 residues: CASGLGGLNTGELFF. The DNA for the CDR3 is TGTGCCAGCGGCTTGGGGGGGCTGAACACCGGGGAGCTGTTTTTT. The chain has TRBV11-2 and TRBJ2-2; a possible D gene is TRBD2 (7 bases). Germline assignment: CDR1 SGHAT and CDR2 FQNNGV. This CDR3 comprises 15 residues.

The chain carries TRBV4-3 and TRBJ1-1; unclear D gene. The CDR3 loop spans 16 amino acids. The V gene lost 0 bases and the J gene lost 1 base, with 12 bases spanning the gap. Germline assignment: CDR1 LGHNA and CDR2 YSLEER. The CDR3 region is CASSQELLRENTEAFF. The CDR3 DNA follows: TGCGCCAGCAGCCAAGAACTATTACGGGAGAACACTGAAGCTTTCTTT.

The chain employs TRBV6-5 and TRBJ1-6; 11 positions match TRBD1. Germline CDR1 and CDR2: MNHEY and SVGAGI. The CDR3 length is 16 residues. V dropped 0 bases and J dropped 11; count of bases not matched to a gene: 6. In nucleotides, the CDR3 is TGTGCCAGCAGTTACTCCGGGACAGGGGGTCAACCACCCCTCCACTTT. Translating gives CASSYSGTGGQPPLHF.

This clone is a singleton in its sample. V and J are TRBV9 and TRBJ1-1, with 8 bases that match TRBD1. Germline V gives CDR1 SGDLS, CDR2 YYNGEE. J lost 4 bases, V lost 0 bases, and 8 bases had no gene match. The CDR3 spans 16 residues. CDR3 amino acids: CASSVGDRFGGTEAFF. The CDR3 nucleotides read TGTGCCAGCAGCGTAGGGGACAGGTTCGGGGGCACTGAAGCTTTCTTT.

The chain joins TRBV27 to TRBJ1-3; 7 nucleotides agree with TRBD1. J was trimmed by 3 bases and V by 5 bases; bases with no gene match: 13. CDR1 and CDR2 (germline): MNHEY, SMNVEV (reference sequence). The CDR3 extends over 17 amino acids. In DNA form, the CDR3 reads TGTGCCAGCAGTCCTCGGTCAGGGGGATTCTTTGGAAACACCATATATTTT. Translation: CASSPRSGGFFGNTIYF.

V usage is TRBV7-3 and J usage is TRBJ2-5, with 12 bases aligning to TRBD2. V gave up 3 bases and J gave up 11 bases; unmatched junction bases: 10. The V gene's germline CDR1 is SGHTA and CDR2 FQGTGA. CDR3 size: 15 residues. The CDR3 bases are TGTGCCAGCAGCTTCGCTAGCGGGAGGGAACGGGAGCAGTACTTC. Translated, it gives CASSFASGREREQYF.

The rearrangement uses TRBV27 and TRBJ2-7; TRBD1 agrees at 9 bases. The CDR3 contains 15 residues. V lost 2 bases to trimming and J lost 4 bases; unmatched junction nucleotides: 6. The germline CDR1 and CDR2 sequences are MNHEY and SMNVEV (reference sequence). The CDR3 protein is CASSLLAGQGYEQYF. DNA for the CDR3: TGTGCCAGCAGTTTACTGGCCGGACAGGGGTACGAGCAGTACTTC.

This chain joins TRBV5-1 and TRBJ2-6; tentatively, D is TRBD2 (7 bases). Trimming removed 4 bases at V and 2 bases at J, with 22 bases between. This CDR3 contains 19 residues. CDR1 SGHRS and CDR2 YFSETQ come from the germline V gene. The CDR3 nucleotides are TGCGCCAGCAGCCCCGGGGTAGGCGGGGGCGGTCCTGGGGCCAACGTCCTGACTTTC. Translation gives CASSPGVGGGGPGANVLTF.

The V gene is TRBV5-1, the J gene TRBJ2-6; D not certain. Germline V gene sequence: CDR1 SGHRS, CDR2 YFSETQ. The CDR3 consists of 15 residues. Trimming took off 4 bases at V and 0 bases at J, with 8 bases between the two ends. This CDR3 reads CASSITGSGANVLTF. The DNA for the CDR3 is TGCGCCAGCAGCATCACTGGCTCTGGGGCCAACGTCCTGACTTTC.

This sequence joins TRBV7-6 and TRBJ1-6; D is unresolved. Between the trimmed V and J ends, which lost 0 bases and 8 bases, there was a span of 5 bases. CDR3 length equals 13 residues. Germline V gene sequence: CDR1 SGHVS, CDR2 FNYEAQ. CDR3 nucleotide sequence: TGTGCCAGCAGCTTAGCTTCTTATTCACCCCTCCACTTT. This translates into CASSLASYSPLHF.

J is TRBJ2-2 and V is TRBV5-5; D might be TRBD2 (6 bases). This CDR3 spans 15 amino acids. Trimming pared 3 bases from V and 4 bases from J, leaving 13 bases between. Germline-derived CDR1 and CDR2 are SGHKS and YYEKEE (reference sequence). In DNA, the CDR3 is TGTGCCAGCAGCTCGGTCGGAGGGTTCACCGGGGAGCTGTTTTTT. It specifies CASSSVGGFTGELFF. The full variable domain, rest sourced from reference TRBV5-5 and TRBJ2-2, is DAGVTQSPTHLIKTRGQQVTLRCSPISGHKSVSWYQQVLGQGPQFIFQYYEKEERGRGNFPDRFSARQFPNYSSELNVNALLLGDSALYLCASSSVGGFTGELFFGEGSRLTVL.

The chain uses TRBV5-1 and TRBJ2-7; TRBD1 matches at 8 bases. There are 17 residues in the CDR3. The V segment lost 4 bases and the J segment 6 bases; nucleotides outside the gene matches: 18. Looked up from germline, CDR1 is SGHRS and CDR2 is YFSETQ. The CDR3 spells CASSVAGSGQVPREQYF. CDR3 DNA sequence: TGCGCCAGCAGCGTCGCCGGTTCGGGACAGGTTCCCCGCGAGCAGTACTTC.

The chain is built from TRBV5-6 and TRBJ2-7, with a weak D call TRBD1 (6 bases). Germline V CDR1 and CDR2: SGHDT, YYEEEE. This CDR3 is 16 amino acids long. V lost 3 bases and J 2 bases, leaving 18 bases between the germline ends. Here the CDR3 DNA reads TGTGCCAGCAGCTCCTTAGCGTCAGGGGCTGCCTACGAGCAGTACTTC. Its translation: CASSSLASGAAYEQYF.

The chain employs TRBV18 and TRBJ1-2, with 9 bases identical to TRBD1. CDR3 size: 15 residues. Germline V gives CDR1 KGHSH, CDR2 LQKENI. Losses at the gene ends were 2 bases for V and 7 bases for J; bases not matched to a gene: 8. This CDR3 is CASSPNRDREVGYTF. The CDR3 nucleotides are TGTGCCAGCTCACCAAACCGGGACAGGGAGGTTGGCTACACCTTC.

The chain combines TRBV7-3 with TRBJ2-1; TRBD2 aligns across 9 bases. The CDR3 has 15 residues. Germline V gene data show CDR1 as SGHTA and CDR2 as FQGTGA. Losses at the gene ends were 5 bases for V and 1 base for J; bases not matched to a gene: 3. The CDR3, as DNA: TGTGCCAGCAGCCGGCTAGCGGGGTCCTACAATGAGCAGTTCTTC. Its translation: CASSRLAGSYNEQFF.

In DNA, the CDR3 is TGTGCCAGCAGTGGGACTAGATTTTTCTACGAGCAGTACTTC. Protein sequence: CASSGTRFFYEQYF. The V and J genes are TRBV28 and TRBJ2-7; 8 bases line up with TRBD2. The CDR3 is 14 residues long. Per germline, CDR1 MDHEN and CDR2 SYDVKM. V lost 5 bases, J lost 3 bases, and 6 bases stayed unmatched.

The rearrangement links TRBV14 to TRBJ2-1, with 10 bases identical to TRBD2. The CDR3 is 19 amino acids. Germline CDR1 is SGHDN and CDR2 is FVKESK. With V trimmed by 4 bases and J by 5 bases, 17 bases remained unmatched. In DNA, the CDR3 is TGTGCCAGCAGCCCGAATCTGGGCCTACTAGCGGGGAGGAACAATGAGCAGTTCTTC. As protein: CASSPNLGLLAGRNNEQFF.

The chain uses TRBV29-1 and TRBJ2-2; D is unclear. CDR1 and CDR2 (germline): SQVTM, ANQGSEA. This CDR3 is built from 14 residues. Between the trimmed V and J ends, which lost 7 bases and 2 bases, there was a span of 14 bases. CDR3 amino acids: CSALVGGNTGELFF. CDR3 coding DNA: TGCAGCGCTCTAGTCGGCGGCAACACCGGGGAGCTGTTTTTT.